This record covers a single TCR beta chain. Its target is not known. Other nucleotide sequences from this sample produce the same CDR3. A CD45RA+ naive subset and a CD45RA-negative memory subset were split from CD4+ cells. Per the germline V gene, CDR1 is MDHEN and CDR2 is SYDVKM. This CDR3 is 12 amino acids long. V was shortened by 6 bases and J by 5 bases, with 5 bases between the two germline ends. The assay was immunoSEQ multiplex PCR, and TCRdb's table has in-frame clones only and misses some. The data contain 2 million to 3 million clones, approximately 93% of them singletons. The sample is drawn from a study of shared clonotypes between healthy human individuals. Study results and caveats: Around 4.7% of naive CD4 clonotypes were shared across a few donors. With few donors, the genetic and exposure-history diversity represented was limited.

Input material: naive CD4+ T cells from PBMCs. Subset here: CD45RA+ positively selected. The clonotype was recovered from a man aged 18 to 30 in good health. Some clones in this sample may be carry-over from other donors' samples. This chain uses TRBV28 with TRBJ1-6; D uncertain. In nucleotides, the CDR3 is TGTGCCAGCAGGGACCATAATTCACCCCTCCACTTT. This gives the protein CASRDHNSPLHF.